This TCR beta chain was found in a study of shared T cell receptors in the human thymus. Sequencing used immunoSEQ multiplex PCR; TCRdb keeps in-frame clones, though not all of them. The data show under 700,000 clones, 70% to 80% seen once. V lost 4 bases and J lost 5; bases outside the gene matches: 9. The CDR3 contains 16 residues. Germline V gives CDR1 MGHDK, CDR2 SYGVNS. This clone has a single count. These data also formed part of another study, on human thymus T cells. That source reports: Thymic resections from corrective heart surgery supplied the tissue. Among thymic and blood repertoires, usage of V and J genes appeared biased.

The source of this sequence is a boy in the first two years of life with a congenital heart defect. This rearrangement joins TRBV25-1 to TRBJ2-1; 9 nucleotides line up with TRBD2. Sequencing was performed on thymocytes. CDR3: CASSVLVAGANNEQFF. Here the CDR3 DNA reads TGTGCCAGCAGTGTGCTGGTAGCGGGAGCCAACAATGAGCAGTTCTTC.